Following are 5 T cell receptor beta chains from one sample sequenced in a study of blood T cell repertoires in COVID-19. Assay used: immunoSEQ multiplex PCR; TCRdb lists only in-frame clones, some missing. Of roughly 200,000 clones listed, 87% are singletons. Sequencing was performed on peripheral blood. The receptors come from a man aged 60 to 69 with active or convalescent COVID-19.

The chain employs TRBV5-1 and TRBJ2-2, with unresolved D. The CDR3 is made up of 14 amino acids. CDR1 is SGHRS and CDR2 is YFSETQ in the germline V gene. Trimming left V 1 base short and J 5 bases short, with 9 bases between. The CDR3 DNA reads TGCGCCAGCAGCTTGAGGATCGGGACCGGGGAGCTGTTTTTT. Translated: CASSLRIGTGELFF.

This rearrangement joins TRBV13 to TRBJ2-3, with D possibly being TRBD2 (6 bases). Germline V lookup: CDR1 PRHDT, CDR2 FYEKMQ (reference sequence). The V end lost 5 bases, the J end lost 5 bases, and 14 bases lay between the germline ends. CDR3 length: 14 residues. CDR3 DNA: TGTGCCAGCAGCCGTGGGACTCTCCTAGATACGCAGTATTTT. Its protein product is CASSRGTLLDTQYF.

V and J are TRBV10-3 and TRBJ2-2; TRBD1 might be the D (6 bases). Germline CDR1 ENHRY, CDR2 SYGVKD. The V end was cut by 8 bases, the J end by 3 bases, with 13 bases between. This CDR3 is 14 amino acids long. The CDR3 region has the DNA TGTGCCATCGGGGGACAAGGGTACACCGGGGAGCTGTTTTTT. This gives the protein CAIGGQGYTGELFF.

The rearrangement links TRBV2 to TRBJ1-1, with D uncertain. CDR1 is SNHLY and CDR2 is FYNNEI in the germline V gene. The germline V and J ends were trimmed by 6 bases and 2 bases, with 10 bases remaining between them. This CDR3 has 13 residues. The chain's CDR3 is CASSATLNTEAFF. The CDR3 DNA is TGTGCCAGCAGCGCGACACTTAACACTGAAGCTTTCTTT.

The chain joins TRBV6-5 to TRBJ2-5, with a possible D match to TRBD1 (6 bases). CDR1 MNHEY and CDR2 SVGAGI come from the germline V gene. This CDR3 has 12 amino acids. Trimming shortened V by 4 bases and J by 4 bases, and 7 bases separated the two germline ends. The CDR3 here is CASSWTVETQYF. DNA for the CDR3: TGTGCCAGCAGTTGGACAGTAGAGACCCAGTACTTC.